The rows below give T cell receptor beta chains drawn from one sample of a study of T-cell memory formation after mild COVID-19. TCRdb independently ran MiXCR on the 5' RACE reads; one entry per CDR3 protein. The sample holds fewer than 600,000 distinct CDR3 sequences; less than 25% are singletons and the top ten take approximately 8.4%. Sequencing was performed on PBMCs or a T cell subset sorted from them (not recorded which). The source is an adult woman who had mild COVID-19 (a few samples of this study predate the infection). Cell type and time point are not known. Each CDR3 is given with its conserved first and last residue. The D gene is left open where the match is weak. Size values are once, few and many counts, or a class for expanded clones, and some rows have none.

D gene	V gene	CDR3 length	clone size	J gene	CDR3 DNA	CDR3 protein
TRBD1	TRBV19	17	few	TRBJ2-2	TGTGCCAGTAGTATAAATACAGGGGTCCGGGACACCGGGGAGCTGTTTTTT	CASSINTGVRDTGELFF
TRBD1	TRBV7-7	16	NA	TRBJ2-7	TGTGCTAGCAGACCAGATACACCGGGACAGATCTACGAGCAGTACTTC	CASRPDTPGQIYEQYF
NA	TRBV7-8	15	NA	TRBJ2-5	TGTGCCAGCAGCGGAAGATCGTGGGCCCAAGAGACCCAGTACTTC	CASSGRSWAQETQYF
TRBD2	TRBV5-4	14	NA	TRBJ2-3	TGTGCCAGCAGCTTCGGGGGGGGAATAGATACGCAGTATTTT	CASSFGGGIDTQYF
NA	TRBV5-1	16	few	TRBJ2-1	TGCGCCAGCAGCTGGGGGGGCGGAAACTCCTACAATGAGCAGTTCTTC	CASSWGGGNSYNEQFF
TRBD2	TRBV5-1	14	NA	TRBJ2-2	TGCGCCAGCAGCTACAGCGGGGGGGCCTCGGAGCTGTTTTTT	CASSYSGGASELFF
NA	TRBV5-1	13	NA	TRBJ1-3	TGCGCCAGCACCCTAAACTCTGGAAACACCATATATTTT	CASTLNSGNTIYF
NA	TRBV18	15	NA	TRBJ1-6	TGTGCCAGCTCACCCCGGCAGGAGGGTAATTCACCCCTCCACTTT	CASSPRQEGNSPLHF
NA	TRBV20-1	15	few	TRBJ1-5	TGCAGTGCCTCCGCGGCAGGGGAAGGCAATCAGCCCCAGCATTTT	CSASAAGEGNQPQHF
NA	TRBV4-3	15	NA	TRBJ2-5	TGCGCCAGCAGCCAAGATACAAGGGGCGGGGAGACCCAGTACTTC	CASSQDTRGGETQYF
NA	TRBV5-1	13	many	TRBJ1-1	TGCGCCAGCAGCTTGGACGTGAACACTGAAGCTTTCTTT	CASSLDVNTEAFF
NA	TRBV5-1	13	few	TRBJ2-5	TGCGCCAGCAGCTTGATCTCCCTAGAGACCCAGTACTTC	CASSLISLETQYF
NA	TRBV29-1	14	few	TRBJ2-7	TGCAGCGTTGTTGGGGGGCGCAGTGGCTACGAGCAGTACTTC	CSVVGGRSGYEQYF
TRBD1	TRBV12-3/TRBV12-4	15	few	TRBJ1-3	TGTGCCAGCAGTCGACAGGGGATCTCTGGAAACACCATATATTTT	CASSRQGISGNTIYF